This T cell receptor beta chain is from a study of regulatory T cells in long-lasting Graves disease. Arm-PCR of CDR3 regions with iRepertoire HTBI primers generated TCR beta libraries. TCRdb reprocessed the multiplex PCR reads via MiXCR and lists one record per CDR3 protein. The table has a few hundred thousand distinct CDR3 sequences, about a sixth seen once; the top ten hold around 23%. The sample's time point: newly diagnosed GD, antithyroid drugs for less than 3 months. The authors made the TCR library using RNA they extracted from PBMCs. Germline-derived CDR1 and CDR2 are MGHRA and YSYEKL. Deletions cut 1 base from V and 5 bases from J, with 15 bases between. The CDR3 is 16 residues long. These same data were also listed under a study on T cells in Graves' hyperthyroidism and ophthalmopathy.

This sequence was found in a woman aged 18-29 years with Graves disease. This chain uses TRBV4-1 with TRBJ1-5, with D unclear. This specimen consisted of peripheral blood mononuclear cells (PBMCs), obtained at new diagnosis, from a patient treated with antithyroid drugs. The CDR3 here is CASSQVPARAYQPQHF. The CDR3 DNA follows: TGCGCCAGCAGCCAAGTTCCCGCTCGGGCGTATCAGCCCCAGCATTTT.